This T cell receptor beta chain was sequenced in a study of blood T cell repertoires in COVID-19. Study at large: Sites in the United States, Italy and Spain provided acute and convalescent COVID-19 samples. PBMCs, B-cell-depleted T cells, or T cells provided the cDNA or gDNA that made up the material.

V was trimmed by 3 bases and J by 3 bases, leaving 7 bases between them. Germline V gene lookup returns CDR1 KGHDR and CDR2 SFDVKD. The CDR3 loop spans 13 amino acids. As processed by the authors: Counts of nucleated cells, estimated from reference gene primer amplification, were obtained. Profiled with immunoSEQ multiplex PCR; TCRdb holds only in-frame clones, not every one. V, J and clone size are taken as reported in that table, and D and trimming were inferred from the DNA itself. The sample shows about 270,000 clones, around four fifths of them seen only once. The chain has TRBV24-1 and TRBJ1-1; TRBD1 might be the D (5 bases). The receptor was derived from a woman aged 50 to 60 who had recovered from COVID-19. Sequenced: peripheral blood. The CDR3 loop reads CATSDTGYTEAFF. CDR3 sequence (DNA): TGTGCCACCAGTGATACAGGTTACACTGAAGCTTTCTTT.